These 16 T cell receptor beta chains were all obtained from the same sample, sequenced in a study of identical twins. TCRdb ran MiXCR on the 5' RACE reads and lists one entry per CDR3 protein. The table shows about 150,000 distinct CDR3 sequences, with roughly 3.3% occurring only once. The sequenced sample was memory T cells sorted from blood. The receptors shown here come from a man between 18 and 35 years old in good health.

The rearrangement uses TRBV18 and TRBJ2-7; D perhaps matches TRBD2 (5 bases). The V gene lost 4 bases and the J gene lost 6 bases, with 10 bases spanning the gap. The CDR3 sequence is 12 residues long. Germline CDR1 KGHSH, CDR2 LQKENI. DNA of the CDR3: TGTGCCAGCTCACGCCGGGGTGGCGAGCAGTACGTC. The encoded protein is CASSRRGGEQYV.

About this clonotype: A read error may explain this, as a much larger clone is one base away. The CDR3 does not close with the conserved phenylalanine or tryptophan, likely indicating a read error. The limits of the CDR3 on the DNA are not certain, so only TCRdb's listed CDR3 is given. This chain links TRBV6-4 with TRBJ2-1; TRBD2 is taken as the D call from the table, unchecked against the DNA. The germline V gene has CDR1 MRHNA and CDR2 SNTAGT. The CDR3 extends over 14 residues, inclusive of both ends. This CDR3 is CASSESLAGGVEFS.

This clonotype was counted many times. V is TRBV21-1 and J is TRBJ2-7. TRBV21-1 is shown as a pseudogene. The CDR3 loop spans 15 amino acids. The CDR3 spells CASSVNRRGIYEQYF. The DNA for the CDR3 is TGTGCCAGCAGCGTAAACCGACGGGGAATCTACGAGCAGTACTTC.

This clonotype was found many times. V gene TRBV30 combines with J gene TRBJ2-2, with unresolved D. CDR1 and CDR2 (germline): GTSNPN, SVGIG (reference sequence). This CDR3 comprises 12 residues. With 6 bases removed from V and 5 bases from J, the gap between germline ends came to 10 bases. The CDR3 spells CACHLWTGELFF. The CDR3 DNA reads TGTGCCTGCCACCTCTGGACCGGGGAGCTGTTTTTT.

By share of the sample, this clonotype is medium-sized. The gene calls are TRBV9 and TRBJ1-1, with 7 bases identical to TRBD1. The CDR3 contains 13 residues. With V trimmed by 4 bases and J by 3 bases, 3 bases remained unmatched. Germline V gene data show CDR1 as SGDLS and CDR2 as YYNGEE. This chain's CDR3 is CASSQTGDTEAFF. The CDR3 DNA reads as TGTGCCAGCAGCCAAACAGGGGACACTGAAGCTTTCTTT.

This clonotype was recorded at least ten times. The CDR3 nucleotides read TGCGCCAGCAGCTTACAGGACCAAAACATTCAGTACTTC. Translated: CASSLQDQNIQYF. V gene TRBV5-1 combines with J gene TRBJ2-4, with TRBD1 as a possible D gene (5 bases). CDR3 length equals 13 residues. CDR1 is SGHRS and CDR2 is YFSETQ in the germline V gene. V was cut by 2 bases and J by 5 bases, with 8 bases left in between.

This clonotype was counted only a few times. The chain is built from TRBV18 and TRBJ2-4, with D possibly TRBD2 on 6 matching bases. V was pared by 4 bases and J by 2 bases, with 12 bases between. The CDR3 loop spans 15 amino acids. The germline V gene encodes CDR1 KGHSH and CDR2 LQKENI. CDR3 in DNA: TGTGCCAGCTCACTCGGGGGTAGCACCAAAAACATTCAGTACTTC. Translated: CASSLGGSTKNIQYF.

A remark on this clonotype: A much larger clone lies one base from this, so it may be a read error. This chain joins TRBV7-2 and TRBJ2-1; the match to TRBD2 covers 8 bases. Germline V gene lookup returns CDR1 SGHTA and CDR2 FQGNSA. V was clipped by 6 bases and J by 7 bases; unmatched bases: 8. This CDR3 comprises 14 residues. This CDR3 reads CASREAGVKNEQFF. CDR3 bases: TGTGCCAGCAGAGAAGCGGGAGTGAAAAATGAGCAGTTCTTC.

This clonotype was recorded many times. The chain employs TRBV12-3 or TRBV12-4 and TRBJ2-6; perhaps TRBD1 as D (8 bases). This CDR3 contains 16 residues. V was clipped by 6 bases and J by 3 bases, with 15 bases between them. Here the CDR3 reads CASRPNRGGGANVLTF. CDR3 DNA sequence: TGTGCCAGCAGACCAAACAGGGGGGGTGGGGCCAACGTCCTGACTTTC.

In its sample, this clonotype was seen many times. The chain links TRBV27 to TRBJ2-3; TRBD2 might be the D (6 bases). The CDR3 has 13 amino acids. The V and J ends lost 6 bases and 4 bases respectively, with 11 bases between them. CDR1 is MNHEY, CDR2 SMNVEV, per germline (reference sequence). The CDR3 reads CASRLAGADTQYF. The CDR3 region has the DNA TGTGCCAGCAGACTAGCCGGAGCAGATACGCAGTATTTT.

This clonotype was observed at least ten times. The gene calls are TRBV7-9 and TRBJ2-1; D possibly corresponds to TRBD2 (6 bases). Trimming removed 5 bases at V and 0 bases at J, with 14 bases between. Germline loops: CDR1 SEHNR, CDR2 FQNEAQ (reference sequence). This CDR3 has 16 amino acids. CDR3 sequence reads: CASSRLARRSYNEQFF. The CDR3 coding sequence is TGTGCCAGCAGCCGCCTAGCGCGACGCTCCTACAATGAGCAGTTCTTC.

This clonotype was counted at least ten times. V and J are TRBV5-1 and TRBJ2-4, with 8 bases lining up with TRBD1. V shed 4 bases, J shed 8 bases, and the junction held 8 bases outside the gene matches. Germline-derived CDR1 and CDR2 are SGHRS and YFSETQ. This CDR3 is 14 amino acids long. In nucleotides, the CDR3 is TGCGCCAGCAGCATTCAGGGGGCGGAAGACATTCAGTACTTC. Amino acids: CASSIQGAEDIQYF.

This clonotype has a count of ten or more. The genes are TRBV5-1 and TRBJ1-6; D remains unclear. CDR3 length equals 12 residues. Trimming stripped 4 bases from V and 9 bases from J, with 8 bases between. CDR1 and CDR2 (germline): SGHRS, YFSETQ. In DNA form, the CDR3 reads TGCGCCAGCAGCGGGGAGGGTTCACCCCTCCACTTT. Translating it yields CASSGEGSPLHF.

In its sample, this clonotype was seen many times. V usage is TRBV20-1 and J usage is TRBJ2-7, with TRBD1 identical over 9 bases. This CDR3 contains 14 residues. Germline values: CDR1 DFQATT, CDR2 SNEGSKA (reference sequence). Unmatched junction bases numbered 6, after V lost 3 bases and J lost 3 bases. The CDR3 nucleotides read TGCAGTGCTAGTGGTACGACAGGGGGCTACGAGCAGTACTTC. It is translated as CSASGTTGGYEQYF.

In its sample, this clonotype was seen many times. DNA for the CDR3: TGTGCCAGCTCCCCAACACGGAGCACAGATACGCAGTATTTT. Its translation is CASSPTRSTDTQYF. This chain joins TRBV18 and TRBJ2-3; D uncertain. Looked up from germline, CDR1 is KGHSH and CDR2 is LQKENI. This CDR3 is 14 amino acids long. Trimming pared 6 bases from V and 0 bases from J, leaving 10 bases between.

The chain recombines TRBV5-1 with TRBJ1-4; 10 positions match TRBD1. V lost 1 base, J lost 8 bases, and 5 bases stayed unmatched. This CDR3 has 15 residues. Germline V gene lookup returns CDR1 SGHRS and CDR2 YFSETQ. Here the CDR3 DNA reads TGCGCCAGCAGCTTGCTGGGGACAGGGGACGAAAAACTGTTTTTT. Its protein product is CASSLLGTGDEKLFF.